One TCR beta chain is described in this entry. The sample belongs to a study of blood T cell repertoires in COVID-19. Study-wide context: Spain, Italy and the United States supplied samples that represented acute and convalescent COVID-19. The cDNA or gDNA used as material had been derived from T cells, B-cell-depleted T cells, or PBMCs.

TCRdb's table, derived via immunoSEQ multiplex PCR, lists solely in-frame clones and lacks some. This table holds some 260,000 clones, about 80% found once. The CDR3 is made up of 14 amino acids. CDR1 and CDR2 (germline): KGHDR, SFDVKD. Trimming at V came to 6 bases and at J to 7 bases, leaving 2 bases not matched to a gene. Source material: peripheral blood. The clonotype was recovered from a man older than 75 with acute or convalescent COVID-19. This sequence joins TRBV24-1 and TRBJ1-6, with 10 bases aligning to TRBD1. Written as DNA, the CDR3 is TGTGCCACCAGTACGGGACAGGGGAATTCACCCCTCCACTTT. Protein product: CATSTGQGNSPLHF.